This TCR beta chain is drawn from a study of blood T cell repertoires in COVID-19. TCRdb keeps only in-frame clones here, not all; method: immunoSEQ multiplex PCR. The table has around 250,000 clones, less than 90% seen once. CDR3 length equals 14 residues. CDR1 and CDR2 from the germline V gene are LGHDT and YNNKEL (reference sequence). Trimming removed 1 base from V and 5 bases from J; junction bases left unmatched: 4. About this clone itself: Other DNA sequences of this sample code for an identical CDR3.

This TCR was sampled from a man aged 55 to 69 who had recovered from COVID-19. This chain links TRBV3-1 (or the pseudogene TRBV3-2) with TRBJ2-7; TRBD2 matches 8 bases. The sample was peripheral blood. The CDR3 bases are TGTGCCAGCAGCCAAGTAGCGGGATTCCACGAGCAGTACTTC. This codes for CASSQVAGFHEQYF.